This passage covers 28 T cell receptor beta chains from one sample sequenced in a study of T cell repertoires in cytomegalovirus infection. TCRdb reprocessed the reads with MiXCR, giving one entry per CDR3 protein. The sample contains a few hundred thousand distinct CDR3 sequences, about 25% of which appear only once. The sample comprised PBMCs. The receptors were gathered from a human donor in good health (CMV status not recorded). Some clones in this sample may be carry-over from other donors' samples.

This clonotype was observed at least ten times. DNA for the CDR3: TGTGCCAGCAGCTTAAAGTCTAGCGGGAGCTTGGGGATCACCGGGGAGCTGTTTTTT. This translates into CASSLKSSGSLGITGELFF. V is TRBV7-2 and J is TRBJ2-2, with 10 bases lining up with TRBD2. V dropped 2 bases and J dropped 4; count of bases not matched to a gene: 13. This CDR3 region has 19 residues. Germline V gives CDR1 SGHTA, CDR2 FQGNSA.

This clonotype showed up just a few times. This chain joins TRBV7-2 and TRBJ2-3, with D perhaps matching TRBD2 (5 bases). The CDR3 sequence is 15 residues long. Germline values: CDR1 SGHTA, CDR2 FQGNSA. The ends were cut back, 2 bases at V and 4 bases at J, with 13 bases in the middle. The CDR3 loop reads CASSLSEGWADTQYF. The CDR3 nucleotides read TGTGCCAGCAGCTTAAGCGAGGGATGGGCAGATACGCAGTATTTT. Full variable domain (remainder filled in from reference TRBV7-2 and TRBJ2-3): GAGVSQSPSNKVTEKGKDVELRCDPISGHTALYWYRQSLGQGLEFLIYFQGNSAPDKSGLPSDRFSAERTGGSVSTLTIQRTQQEDSAVYLCASSLSEGWADTQYFGPGTRLTVL.

This clonotype was seen a handful of times. This chain joins TRBV7-2 and TRBJ2-3, with 12 bases matching TRBD1. V shed 4 bases, J shed 4 bases, and the junction held 6 bases outside the gene matches. The CDR3 contains 16 residues. The germline V gene encodes CDR1 SGHTA and CDR2 FQGNSA. In DNA, the CDR3 is TGTGCCAGCAGCTCAGTGGGACAGGGGGCCGCAGATACGCAGTATTTT. This codes for CASSSVGQGAADTQYF.

The chain carries TRBV3-1 and TRBJ2-2; 7 nucleotides line up with TRBD2. Trimming took 4 bases from V and 7 from J; bases not matched to a gene: 15. The germline gives CDR1 LGHDT, CDR2 YNNKEL (reference sequence). The CDR3 has 17 residues. CDR3 protein: CASSPPGGLGLIGELFF. The CDR3 DNA is TGTGCCAGCAGCCCCCCGGGGGGACTCGGTTTGATCGGGGAGCTGTTTTTT. The entire variable domain, with the rest obtained from reference TRBV3-1 and TRBJ2-2, is as follows: DTAVSQTPKYLVTQMGNDKSIKCEQNLGHDTMYWYKQDSKKFLKIMFSYNNKELIINETVPNRFSPKSPDKAHLNLHINSLELGDSAVYFCASSPPGGLGLIGELFFGEGSRLTVL.

The rearrangement links TRBV10-3 to TRBJ1-2, with a weak D call TRBD1 (5 bases). Trimming left V 3 bases short and J 7 bases short, with 9 bases between. The CDR3 has 12 residues. Germline loops: CDR1 ENHRY, CDR2 SYGVKD. The CDR3 bases are TGTGCCATCAGTGACCAGGGAGGTGGCTACACCTTC. Translation gives CAISDQGGGYTF.

The chain combines TRBV6-1 with TRBJ2-1, with 11 bases matching TRBD2. The CDR3 is 19 amino acids. Per the germline V gene, CDR1 is MNHNS and CDR2 is SASEGT. V lost 5 bases, J lost 0 bases, and 12 bases stayed unmatched. The CDR3 region is CASSHTGLAGFSSYNEQFF. CDR3 sequence (DNA): TGTGCCAGCAGTCATACCGGACTAGCGGGTTTTAGCTCCTACAATGAGCAGTTCTTC.

This clonotype has a count of ten or more. The chain employs TRBV7-2 and TRBJ1-4, with a weak D call TRBD1 (5 bases). This CDR3 region has 15 residues. V was clipped by 1 base and J by 8 bases, with 14 bases between them. The germline gives CDR1 SGHTA, CDR2 FQGNSA. This CDR3 reads CASSLEGREHEKLFF. The CDR3 DNA is TGTGCCAGCAGCTTAGAGGGCAGGGAACACGAAAAACTGTTTTTT. Based on the CDR3 plus reference TRBV7-2 and TRBJ1-4, the full variable domain is GAGVSQSPSNKVTEKGKDVELRCDPISGHTALYWYRQSLGQGLEFLIYFQGNSAPDKSGLPSDRFSAERTGGSVSTLTIQRTQQEDSAVYLCASSLEGREHEKLFFGSGTQLSVL.

Many counts were recorded for this clonotype. The chain recombines TRBV7-8 with TRBJ1-1; 9 bases align to TRBD1. The CDR3 covers 16 residues. The V and J ends lost 5 bases and 3 bases, in that order; junction bases with no gene match: 10. CDR1 SGHVS and CDR2 FQNEAQ come from the germline V gene. The CDR3 region is CASSVNPHRGHTEAFF. CDR3 coding DNA: TGTGCCAGCAGCGTTAATCCCCACAGGGGGCACACTGAAGCTTTCTTT.

This clonotype has more than one count but fewer than ten. J is TRBJ2-7 and V is TRBV6-2 or TRBV6-3; D is unclear. CDR1 and CDR2 from the germline V gene are MNHEY and SVGEGT. The V and J ends lost 6 bases and 4 bases respectively, with 16 bases between them. The CDR3 is 14 residues long. The CDR3 protein is CASRPTRPTYEQYF. The CDR3 nucleotides are TGTGCCAGCAGACCCACTCGACCAACTTACGAGCAGTACTTC.

DNA for the CDR3: TGTGCCAGCAGTTACCGTCGAAGCGGGAGTTTGTACAATGAGCAGTTCTTC. This gives the protein CASSYRRSGSLYNEQFF. The V and J genes are TRBV6-2 or TRBV6-3 and TRBJ2-1; 8 bases line up with TRBD2. CDR3 length equals 17 residues. From germline, CDR1 is MNHEY and CDR2 SVGEGT. With V trimmed by 2 bases and J by 4 bases, 10 bases remained unmatched.

There are many counts of this clonotype. V and J are TRBV7-2 and TRBJ2-1; 11 positions match TRBD2. Looked up from germline, CDR1 is SGHTA and CDR2 is FQGNSA. With 5 bases clipped from V and 7 bases from J, the junction kept 10 bases outside the gene matches. The CDR3 runs to 16 residues. The CDR3 loop is CASSLLAGGGRNEQFF. The CDR3 nucleotides read TGTGCCAGCAGCCTGTTAGCGGGAGGGGGTCGGAATGAGCAGTTCTTC.

V usage is TRBV18 and J usage is TRBJ1-1, with no clear D. The CDR3 length is 14 residues. The germline V gene has CDR1 KGHSH and CDR2 LQKENI. The germline V and J ends were trimmed by 2 bases and 1 base, with 8 bases remaining between them. Here the CDR3 reads CASSPLQENTEAFF. The CDR3 nucleotides read TGTGCCAGCTCACCATTGCAGGAGAACACTGAAGCTTTCTTT.

This chain links TRBV10-3 with TRBJ1-1; D call uncertain. From germline, CDR1 is ENHRY and CDR2 SYGVKD. The CDR3 extends over 13 amino acids. The ends were cut back, 8 bases at V and 0 bases at J, with 10 bases in the middle. CDR3 nucleotides: TGTGCCATCGAACGTAGCATGAACACTGAAGCTTTCTTT. The encoded protein is CAIERSMNTEAFF.

CDR3 nucleotides: TGCGCCAGCAGCTTGGCGCTGACAGGGTTCAGCTCCTACAATGAGCAGTTCTTC. Its translation: CASSLALTGFSSYNEQFF. The chain joins TRBV5-1 to TRBJ2-1; the match to TRBD1 covers 7 bases. The germline CDR1 and CDR2 sequences are SGHRS and YFSETQ. Trimming cost V 0 bases and J 0 bases; bases outside gene matches: 9. This CDR3 is 18 amino acids long.

Many counts were recorded for this clonotype. The V gene is TRBV7-2, the J gene TRBJ2-5; TRBD1 aligns across 7 bases. The CDR3 has 15 amino acids. The V segment lost 0 bases and the J segment 2 bases; nucleotides outside the gene matches: 3. CDR1 is SGHTA, CDR2 FQGNSA, per germline. CDR3: CASSLARQGQETQYF. The CDR3 coding sequence is TGTGCCAGCAGCTTAGCCCGACAGGGTCAAGAGACCCAGTACTTC.

The table lists this clonotype with a few counts. This chain uses TRBV7-2 with TRBJ1-2; 10 bases are shared with TRBD1. In germline, CDR1 is SGHTA, CDR2 FQGNSA. V gave up 5 bases and J gave up 2 bases; unmatched junction bases: 5. This CDR3 contains 15 residues. In DNA, the CDR3 is TGTGCCAGCAGCAGGCCGGGACAGGGGAACTATGGCTACACCTTC. This encodes CASSRPGQGNYGYTF.

This clonotype was counted between two and nine times. The junction does not match germline at one end; this may be a read error. The chain carries TRBV12-3 or TRBV12-4 and TRBJ1-1; 8 bases are a match to TRBD1. This CDR3 has 11 residues. The CDR3 loop reads CASSSLGQGWF. CDR3 nucleotides: TGTGCCAGCAGTTCACTCGGACAGGGTTGGTTT.

V gene TRBV6-5 combines with J gene TRBJ2-1, with D possibly matching TRBD2 (7 bases). CDR3 length: 14 residues. V was pared by 6 bases and J by 7 bases, with 16 bases between. Germline-derived CDR1 and CDR2 are MNHEY and SVGAGI. CDR3 DNA: TGTGCCAGCAGGCCGGGGGGCGTCAGAAATGAGCAGTTCTTC. Residues: CASRPGGVRNEQFF.

The rearrangement uses TRBV18 and TRBJ1-5; TRBD1 might be the D (6 bases). Trimming stripped 3 bases from V and 5 bases from J, with 8 bases between. The CDR3 is made up of 13 amino acids. CDR1 and CDR2 (germline): KGHSH, LQKENI. CDR3 amino acids: CASSPHRDQPQHF. CDR3 DNA: TGTGCCAGCTCACCCCACAGGGATCAGCCCCAGCATTTT.

In its sample, this clonotype was seen many times. This chain uses TRBV7-3 with TRBJ2-1, with 7 nucleotides matching TRBD2. The ends lost 1 base at V and 7 bases at J; junction bases unmatched: 10. Germline CDR1 and CDR2: SGHTA and FQGTGA. This CDR3 is built from 16 residues. For the CDR3, the DNA is TGTGCCAGCAGCTTAAACCCAGCGGGAACGGGAAATGAGCAGTTCTTC. As protein: CASSLNPAGTGNEQFF.

The chain joins TRBV24-1 to TRBJ2-2, with no clear D. The CDR3 spans 14 residues. V was cut by 4 bases and J by 8 bases, with 13 bases left in between. Germline CDR1 and CDR2: KGHDR and SFDVKD. The CDR3 DNA is TGTGCCACCAGTGAACCAGTCGGTGGGGGGGAGCTGTTTTTT. Translated: CATSEPVGGGELFF.

The chain recombines TRBV20-1 with TRBJ2-1, with 7 bases that match TRBD2. Looked up from germline, CDR1 is DFQATT and CDR2 is SNEGSKA (reference sequence). V trimming: 7 bases; J trimming: 12 bases; junction bases outside the gene matches: 9. CDR3 length: 11 residues. CDR3 sequence reads: CSVTSPGGQFF. The CDR3 DNA sequence: TGCAGTGTGACTAGCCCTGGGGGGCAGTTCTTC.

The table lists this clonotype with a few counts. The chain's CDR3 is CASSIFHENNEQFF. The CDR3, as DNA: TGTGCCAGTAGTATATTTCACGAAAACAATGAGCAGTTCTTC. This chain joins TRBV19 and TRBJ2-1; no definite D call. Trimming took off 2 bases at V and 5 bases at J, with 10 bases between the two ends. CDR1 is LNHDA and CDR2 is SQIVND in the germline V gene (reference sequence). The CDR3 sequence is 14 residues long.

V is TRBV4-1 and J is TRBJ2-1, with 9 bases that match TRBD2. Germline values: CDR1 MGHRA, CDR2 YSYEKL. The V gene end was trimmed by 0 bases and the J gene end by 4 bases; junction bases not matched to a gene: 4. The CDR3 is 16 amino acids. The CDR3 region has the DNA TGCGCCAGCAGCCAAGAGGGACTAGCAGTATACAATGAGCAGTTCTTC. The encoded protein is CASSQEGLAVYNEQFF.

This clonotype was observed a handful of times. V is TRBV15 and J is TRBJ1-1; 8 bases are a match to TRBD1. The CDR3 extends over 15 amino acids. Unmatched junction bases numbered 3, after V lost 2 bases and J lost 1 base. Germline V CDR1 and CDR2: LNHNV, YYDKDF (reference sequence). The CDR3 nucleotides read TGTGCCACCAGCAGACCCGACAGGGGGAACACTGAAGCTTTCTTT. This sequence encodes CATSRPDRGNTEAFF. The variable domain in full, with the rest retrieved from reference TRBV15 and TRBJ1-1, is DAMVIQNPRYQVTQFGKPVTLSCSQTLNHNVMYWYQQKSSQAPKLLFHYYDKDFNNEADTPDNFQSRRPNTSFCFLDIRSPGLGDTAMYLCATSRPDRGNTEAFFGQGTRLTVV.

This clonotype was seen at least ten times. This chain uses TRBV7-2 with TRBJ1-1; D not certain. The V gene's germline CDR1 is SGHTA and CDR2 FQGNSA. Trimming left V 2 bases short and J 5 bases short, with 9 bases between. The CDR3 totals 13 residues. The CDR3 coding sequence is TGTGCCAGCAGCTTAACTGCCGGGACTGAAGCTTTCTTT. Translation: CASSLTAGTEAFF. The variable domain in full, with the rest retrieved from reference TRBV7-2 and TRBJ1-1, is GAGVSQSPSNKVTEKGKDVELRCDPISGHTALYWYRQSLGQGLEFLIYFQGNSAPDKSGLPSDRFSAERTGGSVSTLTIQRTQQEDSAVYLCASSLTAGTEAFFGQGTRLTVV.

This chain links TRBV7-4 with TRBJ2-1; D possibly corresponds to TRBD1 (6 bases). From germline, CDR1 is SGHVT and CDR2 SQSDAQ. The CDR3 length is 15 residues. V lost 5 bases and J lost 2, with 13 bases in between. DNA for the CDR3: TGTGCCAGCAGCCCACACAGGGCTACCTACAATGAGCAGTTCTTC. Its translation: CASSPHRATYNEQFF.

This clonotype has only a few counts. CDR3: CASSLEGSLPLGEQYF. CDR3 in DNA: TGTGCCAGCAGCTTGGAGGGCTCCCTCCCACTGGGCGAGCAGTACTTC. V gene TRBV5-6 combines with J gene TRBJ2-7; no clear D. V shed 0 bases and J shed 6 bases, with 19 bases lying between them. The CDR3 is 16 residues long. Per the germline V gene, CDR1 is SGHDT and CDR2 is YYEEEE.